What follows describes a single T cell receptor (beta chain). Its specificity is unknown. The record originates from a study of T-cell memory formation after mild COVID-19. Overall study findings and caveats: Contracting clones localized mainly to CM and EM when CD4+ and mainly to EMRA when CD8+. Specificity for SARS-CoV-2 was not confirmed among the second-wave clones peaking on day 37.

The V gene's germline CDR1 is SEHNR and CDR2 FQNEAQ (reference sequence). V gave up 6 bases and J gave up 4 bases, with 7 bases separating them. The CDR3 is 12 amino acids. TCR alpha and TCR beta cDNA libraries carrying sample barcodes and UMIs were produced by 5'RACE using constant-segment primers. From the 5' RACE reads, TCRdb called clonotypes with MiXCR, one entry per CDR3 protein. The sample records 80,000 to 90,000 distinct CDR3 sequences, around 25% being singletons. This chain joins TRBV7-9 and TRBJ1-3; D not resolved. The clonotype originates from a man between 18 and 35 years old who had mild COVID-19 (a few samples of this study predate the infection). Cell type and time point are not known. The sequencing sample was made of PBMCs or a T cell subset sorted from them (not recorded which). The DNA of the CDR3 is TGTGCCAGCAGACTCGGGGGAAACACCATATATTTT. It translates to CASRLGGNTIYF.